This T cell receptor (beta chain) derives from a study of blood T cell repertoires in COVID-19. Background on the study: COVID-19 samples collected from the United States, Italy and Spain covered acute and convalescent phases. T cells, B-cell-depleted T cells, or PBMCs provided the cDNA or gDNA that served as material.

CDR3 length: 13 amino acids. V lost 10 bases and J 3 bases, leaving 13 bases between the germline ends. Germline loops: CDR1 LNHDA, CDR2 SQIVND (reference sequence). In the original workflow: It was from reference gene primer amplification that nucleated cell counts were estimated. Repertoires were generated with immunoSEQ multiplex PCR, while TCRdb's copy carries only in-frame clones and drops some. D and trimming were read from the DNA, whereas the V and J calls and clone size are those reported in that table. The data hold some 80,000 clones, with around 74% observed a single time. The sequenced material came from peripheral blood. This receptor was obtained from a woman aged 80 or over with active or convalescent COVID-19. The J gene is TRBJ2-4, the V gene TRBV19; D is tentatively TRBD1 or TRBD2 (6 bases each). The CDR3 DNA reads as TGTGCCACTAGGGGGGACAACAAAAACATTCAGTACTTC. Translated, it gives CATRGDNKNIQYF.